The 30 T cell receptor beta chains listed next were all sequenced from one sample in a study of T cells in Graves' hyperthyroidism and ophthalmopathy. What was amplified from RNA transcripts were TCR beta CDR3 regions. First-round RT-PCR with HTBI primers amplified the TCR CDR3 region. MiXCR was run by TCRdb on the multiplex PCR reads, yielding one entry per CDR3 protein. Of 500,000 to 650,000 distinct CDR3 sequences listed, 20% are singletons. Sequenced: blood. The receptors come from a man in his forties or fifties with Graves' ophthalmopathy.

This clonotype appeared a few times. An end of the junction does not agree with germline; a read error may underlie this. CDR3 sequence reads: CASSPPYWSGLANTGELFF. The CDR3 DNA sequence: TGTGCCAGCAGCCCTCCCTATTGGAGCGGACTAGCGAACACCGGGGAGCTGTTTTTT. V and J are TRBV5-1 and TRBJ2-2, with TRBD2 matching 7 bases. The CDR3 has 19 amino acids. Looked up from germline, CDR1 is SGHRS and CDR2 is YFSETQ.

A note on this clonotype: Its ends do not fully match the called genes, so a read error is possible. The gene calls are TRBV4-2 and TRBJ1-2; D gene uncertain. This CDR3 comprises 16 residues. Germline V gene data show CDR1 as LGHNA and CDR2 as YNFKEQ. CDR3 residues: CTSSQPESDLTEGYTF. Here the CDR3 DNA reads TGTACCAGCAGCCAACCCGAATCGGACTTGACTGAGGGCTACACCTTC.

The table lists this clonotype with a few counts. The chain uses TRBV6-1 and TRBJ2-5; 9 bases agree with TRBD1. V gave up 6 bases and J gave up 5 bases; unmatched junction bases: 10. Germline V CDR1 and CDR2: MNHNS, SASEGT. CDR3 size: 15 residues. The CDR3 DNA is TGTGCCAGCAGGCCTCCGGGACAGGGAATGGAGACCCAGTACTTC. Encoded protein: CASRPPGQGMETQYF.

This clonotype has at least ten counts. The V gene is TRBV5-1, the J gene TRBJ2-2, with TRBD1 identical over 10 bases. With 4 bases clipped from V and 3 bases from J, the junction kept 0 bases outside the gene matches. This CDR3 contains 14 residues. Germline V gene data show CDR1 as SGHRS and CDR2 as YFSETQ. The CDR3 DNA reads as TGCGCCAGCAGCGGACAGGGGGACACCGGGGAGCTGTTTTTT. Protein product: CASSGQGDTGELFF.

The chain uses TRBV27 and TRBJ1-2; no reliable D call. The V end was cut by 4 bases, the J end by 4 bases, with 13 bases between. The CDR3 extends over 14 amino acids. Germline V gene sequence: CDR1 MNHEY, CDR2 SMNVEV (reference sequence). CDR3 sequence reads: CASSSSADLYGYTF. The CDR3, as DNA: TGTGCCAGCAGTTCCTCCGCGGATCTCTATGGCTACACCTTC.

The chain uses TRBV6-1 and TRBJ2-7; no definite D call. The CDR3 covers 12 residues. Per germline, CDR1 MNHNS and CDR2 SASEGT. Trimming removed 11 bases at V and 2 bases at J, with 13 bases between. In DNA, the CDR3 is TGTGCCGGCACCCGGCCCACCTACGAGCAGTACTTC. Translated, it gives CAGTRPTYEQYF.

This clonotype was seen only a few times. The J gene is TRBJ1-4, the V gene TRBV7-9, with a tentative D call TRBD1 (5 bases). CDR1 is SEHNR, CDR2 FQNEAQ, per germline (reference sequence). This CDR3 spans 15 amino acids. V dropped 4 bases and J dropped 8 bases, with 17 bases sitting between them. CDR3 protein: CASSSKGEKGEKLFF. CDR3 DNA sequence: TGTGCCAGCAGCTCAAAGGGCGAAAAGGGGGAAAAACTGTTTTTT.

This clonotype appeared many times. The chain is built from TRBV28 and TRBJ2-1; the D is unclear. Germline V gene lookup returns CDR1 MDHEN and CDR2 SYDVKM. This CDR3 is 14 amino acids long. V was cut by 5 bases and J by 7 bases, with 15 bases left in between. In DNA form, the CDR3 reads TGTGCCAGCAGTGCCGCTCCCCCTTGGAATGAGCAGTTCTTC. Translated, it gives CASSAAPPWNEQFF.

This clonotype appeared a few times. The chain uses TRBV14 and TRBJ2-4; D gene ambiguous. Germline loops: CDR1 SGHDN, CDR2 FVKESK. The CDR3 is made up of 14 amino acids. With 5 bases removed from V and 4 bases from J, the gap between germline ends came to 12 bases. The CDR3 DNA reads as TGTGCCAGCAGCTCTTGGACGAGTAAAAACATTCAGTACTTC. It encodes CASSSWTSKNIQYF.

This clonotype came up many times. The V and J genes are TRBV6-2 or TRBV6-3 and TRBJ2-7, with a tentative D call TRBD2 (5 bases). The CDR3 is 12 amino acids. V was pared by 2 bases and J by 7 bases, with 9 bases between. CDR1 and CDR2 from the germline V gene are MNHEY and SVGEGT. This chain's CDR3 is CASSYLGVEQYF. Written as DNA, the CDR3 is TGTGCCAGCAGTTACCTCGGGGTTGAGCAGTACTTC.

The chain couples TRBV3-1 to TRBJ2-1; D gene ambiguous. Germline loops: CDR1 LGHDT, CDR2 YNNKEL (reference sequence). The CDR3 covers 12 residues. V lost 4 bases and J 8 bases, leaving 9 bases between the germline ends. The CDR3 sequence: CASSLSTYEQFF. As DNA, the CDR3 is TGTGCCAGCAGCCTTAGCACCTATGAGCAGTTCTTC.

The chain couples TRBV20-1 to TRBJ2-7; D might be TRBD1 (7 bases). Trimming stripped 5 bases from V and 2 bases from J, with 13 bases between. Germline V gene lookup returns CDR1 DFQATT and CDR2 SNEGSKA (reference sequence). CDR3 length: 13 amino acids. DNA of the CDR3: TGCAGTGCTCGGACAGGAGGGGCCTACGAGCAGTACTTC. Translating it yields CSARTGGAYEQYF.

This clonotype was seen at least ten times. CDR3 sequence: CASSYDSAGSSYNEQFF. CDR3 bases: TGTGCCAGCAGTTACGACTCAGCGGGGAGCTCCTACAATGAGCAGTTCTTC. The chain recombines TRBV6-2 or TRBV6-3 with TRBJ2-1; TRBD2 matches at 7 bases. Germline loops: CDR1 MNHEY, CDR2 SVGEGT. The CDR3 has 17 amino acids. Unmatched junction bases numbered 7, after V lost 2 bases and J lost 0 bases.

This chain uses TRBV18 with TRBJ1-4, with D possibly being TRBD1 (6 bases). V lost 2 bases to trimming and J lost 7 bases, with 17 bases between them. The CDR3 contains 16 residues. The V gene's germline CDR1 is KGHSH and CDR2 LQKENI. In DNA, the CDR3 is TGTGCCAGCTCACCAATTTCGGCACAGGGCGGTGAAAAACTGTTTTTT. As protein: CASSPISAQGGEKLFF.

The V gene is TRBV29-1, the J gene TRBJ2-6; no clear D gene. The germline gives CDR1 SQVTM, CDR2 ANQGSEA. This CDR3 contains 13 residues. V was pared by 4 bases and J by 0 bases, with 4 bases between. In DNA, the CDR3 is TGCAGCGTTGCTACCTCTGGGGCCAACGTCCTGACTTTC. This sequence encodes CSVATSGANVLTF.

The chain couples TRBV20-1 to TRBJ1-5, with TRBD1 as a possible D gene (6 bases). This CDR3 region has 13 residues. V dropped 6 bases and J dropped 4 bases, with 13 bases sitting between them. The germline gives CDR1 DFQATT, CDR2 SNEGSKA (reference sequence). The CDR3 loop reads CSATEDRNQPQHF. The CDR3 DNA follows: TGCAGTGCAACCGAGGACAGAAATCAGCCCCAGCATTTT.

The rearrangement links TRBV2 to TRBJ2-1, with TRBD2 matching over 9 bases. V lost 11 bases to trimming and J lost 7 bases; unmatched junction nucleotides: 9. This CDR3 contains 13 residues. Germline CDR1 SNHLY, CDR2 FYNNEI. The DNA for the CDR3 is TGTGCCGACCGTGTTAGCGGGGGTAATGAGCAGTTCTTC. It codes for CADRVSGGNEQFF. Full variable domain (outside the CDR3, taken from reference TRBV2 and TRBJ2-1): EPEVTQTPSHQVTQMGQEVILRCVPISNHLYFYWYRQILGQKVEFLVSFYNNEISEKSEIFDDQFSVERPDGSNFTLKIRSTKLEDSAMYFCADRVSGGNEQFFGPGTRLTVL.

This clonotype has just a few counts. This rearrangement joins TRBV7-9 to TRBJ2-2; TRBD2 matches 9 bases. This CDR3 comprises 18 residues. Germline V gene lookup returns CDR1 SEHNR and CDR2 FQNEAQ (reference sequence). Losses at the gene ends were 4 bases for V and 1 base for J; bases not matched to a gene: 10. This CDR3 reads CASSSRGGRALNTGELFF. In nucleotides, the CDR3 is TGTGCCAGCAGCTCCCGGGGCGGGAGGGCCCTGAACACCGGGGAGCTGTTTTTT.

This chain joins TRBV2 and TRBJ2-5, with D possibly called TRBD1 or TRBD2 (5 bases each). CDR3 length: 16 amino acids. V was clipped by 8 bases and J by 2 bases, with 21 bases between them. The germline CDR1 and CDR2 sequences are SNHLY and FYNNEI. Here the CDR3 reads CASSEVRGAGQETQYF. CDR3 DNA sequence: TGTGCCAGCTCCGAGGTACGGGGCGCCGGGCAAGAGACCCAGTACTTC.

J is TRBJ2-3 and V is TRBV7-9, with D uncertain. V dropped 4 bases and J dropped 0 bases, with 11 bases sitting between them. CDR1 is SEHNR and CDR2 is FQNEAQ in the germline V gene (reference sequence). The CDR3 totals 15 residues. CDR3 protein: CASSSSRYSTDTQYF. CDR3 sequence (DNA): TGTGCCAGCAGCTCATCCCGTTATAGCACAGATACGCAGTATTTT.

As regards this clonotype: Since a much larger clone is just one base distant, this may be a read error. The chain joins TRBV30 to TRBJ2-7, with a tentative D call TRBD2 (6 bases). Germline V gene data show CDR1 as GTSNPN and CDR2 as SVGIG (reference sequence). This CDR3 is 13 amino acids long. The CDR3: CAWTRMGGYEQSF. CDR3 in DNA: TGTGCCTGGACCCGAATGGGAGGCTACGAGCAGTCCTTC.

This clonotype was seen ten or more times. The chain joins TRBV12-3 or TRBV12-4 to TRBJ2-7, with 11 bases identical to TRBD1. CDR3 size: 14 residues. V shed 6 bases and J 6 bases; nucleotides not matched to a gene: 7. The CDR3 DNA reads as TGTGCCAGCAGAACCGGGACAGGGGGGGTCGAGCAGTACTTC. It codes for CASRTGTGGVEQYF.

This clonotype showed up just a few times. This chain uses TRBV5-8 with TRBJ1-6; TRBD1 is a possible D gene (5 bases). Per germline, CDR1 SGHTS and CDR2 YDEGEE. The CDR3 totals 15 residues. Trimming took off 2 bases at V and 4 bases at J, with 10 bases between the two ends. The CDR3 DNA reads TGTGCCAGCAGCTTCAGGGAAGAGTATAATTCACCCCTCCACTTT. Residues: CASSFREEYNSPLHF.

This clonotype showed up many times. The chain joins TRBV3-1 to TRBJ2-7; 9 bases are a match to TRBD1. Germline CDR1 is LGHDT and CDR2 is YNNKEL (reference sequence). J lost 3 bases, V lost 1 base, and 7 bases had no gene match. CDR3 size: 16 residues. CDR3: CASSQGPGQGNYEQYF. As DNA, the CDR3 is TGTGCCAGCAGCCAAGGGCCGGGACAGGGAAACTACGAGCAGTACTTC.

The V call is TRBV6-1, the J call TRBJ1-1; D possibly corresponds to TRBD1 (5 bases). V was pared by 8 bases and J by 0 bases, with 13 bases between. Germline V gene sequence: CDR1 MNHNS, CDR2 SASEGT. The CDR3 is made up of 14 amino acids. The CDR3 reads CASAGRKMNTEAFF. CDR3 DNA: TGTGCCAGCGCGGGACGGAAGATGAACACTGAAGCTTTCTTT.

The chain combines TRBV7-9 with TRBJ2-3, with 7 bases aligning to TRBD2. J gave up 4 bases and V 3 bases, and 10 bases lay outside the gene matches. The CDR3 is 16 residues long. Germline V gene data show CDR1 as SEHNR and CDR2 as FQNEAQ (reference sequence). The CDR3 sequence: CASSLRSGVGADTQYF. DNA for the CDR3: TGTGCCAGCAGCTTGAGGAGCGGGGTGGGCGCAGATACGCAGTATTTT.

The chain couples TRBV7-9 to TRBJ2-6; D not certain. CDR1 is SEHNR and CDR2 is FQNEAQ in the germline V gene (reference sequence). The CDR3 has 18 amino acids. V dropped 6 bases and J dropped 0 bases, with 18 bases sitting between them. The CDR3 loop is CASRLRSGLHSGANVLTF. CDR3 nucleotide sequence: TGTGCCAGCAGACTAAGGTCTGGTTTACACTCTGGGGCCAACGTCCTGACTTTC. Full variable domain (missing parts from reference TRBV7-9 and TRBJ2-6): DTGVSQNPRHKITKRGQNVTFRCDPISEHNRLYWYRQTLGQGPEFLTYFQNEAQLEKSRLLSDRFSAERPKGSFSTLEIQRTEQGDSAMYLCASRLRSGLHSGANVLTFGAGSRLTVL.

The chain carries TRBV18 and TRBJ1-1; unclear D gene. The germline V gene has CDR1 KGHSH and CDR2 LQKENI. The CDR3 sequence is 15 residues long. V dropped 3 bases and J dropped 2 bases, with 13 bases sitting between them. The CDR3 DNA reads as TGTGCCAGCTCACCGGACCCCTACTCAAACACTGAAGCTTTCTTT. Translating gives CASSPDPYSNTEAFF.

Ten or more counts support this clonotype. The chain uses TRBV12-3 or TRBV12-4 and TRBJ2-7, with D uncertain. The V end was cut by 4 bases, the J end by 2 bases, with 9 bases between. The CDR3 length is 13 residues. CDR3 protein: CASSSNFPYEQYF. CDR3 nucleotides: TGTGCCAGCAGTTCCAACTTCCCCTACGAGCAGTACTTC.

This clonotype appeared many times. The chain joins TRBV30 to TRBJ2-5; D call uncertain. Germline CDR1 reads GTSNPN; CDR2 reads SVGIG (reference sequence). There are 12 residues in the CDR3. Trimming pared 0 bases from V and 7 bases from J, leaving 9 bases between. The CDR3 spells CAWSVNLRTQYF. DNA of the CDR3: TGTGCCTGGAGTGTAAATTTGAGGACCCAGTACTTC.